This T cell receptor (beta chain) appears in the sequencing data of a study of Ad26.COV2.S vaccination and SARS-CoV-2 variants. Study-wide background: Intramuscularly, Ad26.COV2.S was given either once or twice, 56 days apart. General study points: Individuals receiving vaccine had higher spike-specific TCR breadth than placebo recipients did. Responses of spike-specific T cells (both CD8+ and CD4+) reportedly showed substantial breadth after vaccination.

The CDR3 consists of 15 residues. The V end lost 1 base, the J end lost 0 bases, and 7 bases lay between the germline ends. Germline CDR1 MNHEY, CDR2 SVGEGT. Treatment here: about 20 received Ad26.COV2.S at low or high dose, single or two shots; about 5 received placebo; per-sample allocation not given. Day 63 after the first injection of vaccine or placebo was the sampling time. This person who donated was an adult of 18-55 years in Boston. With respect to this clone: What it binds is not known.

The protocol was immunoSEQ multiplex PCR, while the TCRdb copy is restricted to in-frame clones and leaves out a portion. The profile shows 440,000 or so clones, about 90% of them singletons. This sequence originates from a person aged 18-60 years who received the Ad26.COV2.S COVID-19 vaccine or a placebo. This specimen was peripheral blood, taken in a trial of Ad26.COV2.S vaccine versus placebo. V is TRBV6-2 or TRBV6-3 and J is TRBJ2-1; either TRBD1 or TRBD2 may fit D (5 bases each). CDR3 coding DNA: TGTGCCAGCAGTTACTTTGGGGGCTCCTACAATGAGCAGTTCTTC. Amino acid sequence: CASSYFGGSYNEQFF.